A selection of T cell receptor beta chains follows, all from one sample in a study of T cell responses to AZD1222 COVID-19 vaccine. TCRdb keeps only in-frame clones here, not all; method: immunoSEQ multiplex PCR. The repertoire holds some 100,000 clones, with 92% as singletons. This specimen was peripheral blood, taken 28 days after the second AZD1222 dose. The receptor source for this set is an adult who received the AZD1222 COVID-19 vaccine. Each CDR3 is given with its conserved first and last residue. The D gene is left open where the match is weak. Rows may omit the clone size; those that give it use once, few, many or a size class.

j_gene: TRBJ2-7; v_gene: TRBV6-2/TRBV6-3; abundance: .; d_gene: TRBD1; CDR3nt: TGTGCCAGCAGCGGGGACAGGGTAACGGGCGAGCAGTACTTC; CDR3aa: CASSGDRVTGEQYF
j_gene: TRBJ2-2; v_gene: TRBV3-1/TRBV3-2; abundance: .; d_gene: .; CDR3nt: TGTGCCAGCAGCCAACGTCGGGATGGGGAGCTGTTTTTT; CDR3aa: CASSQRRDGELFF
j_gene: TRBJ2-3; v_gene: TRBV5-1; abundance: .; d_gene: TRBD2; CDR3nt: TGCGCCAGCAGCTCGCCGGGACTAGCGAGCACAGATACGCAGTATTTT; CDR3aa: CASSSPGLASTDTQYF
j_gene: TRBJ1-6; v_gene: TRBV18; abundance: .; d_gene: .; CDR3nt: TGTGCCAGCTCACGGGCAGGGGCGGATTCACCCCTCCACTTT; CDR3aa: CASSRAGADSPLHF
j_gene: TRBJ1-2; v_gene: TRBV10-2; abundance: .; d_gene: .; CDR3nt: TGCGCCAGCATGGGACGCGGTTTCTATGGCTACACCTTC; CDR3aa: CASMGRGFYGYTF
j_gene: TRBJ2-1; v_gene: TRBV29-1; abundance: .; d_gene: TRBD1; CDR3nt: TGCAGCGCCGAGCCAACAGGGGGCAGATACAATGAGCAGTTCTTC; CDR3aa: CSAEPTGGRYNEQFF
j_gene: TRBJ1-1; v_gene: TRBV6-6; abundance: .; d_gene: .; CDR3nt: TGTGCCAGCACCCCCCGGACAGCCGAAGCTTTCTTT; CDR3aa: CASTPRTAEAFF
j_gene: TRBJ2-1; v_gene: TRBV11-3; abundance: .; d_gene: .; CDR3nt: TGTGCCAGCAGCTTAGCTGGTGAGCAGTTCTTC; CDR3aa: CASSLAGEQFF
j_gene: TRBJ1-2; v_gene: TRBV10-1; abundance: .; d_gene: .; CDR3nt: TGCGCCAGCAGTGCTTCGGGGGACCGTGGCTACACCTTC; CDR3aa: CASSASGDRGYTF
j_gene: TRBJ2-1; v_gene: TRBV2; abundance: .; d_gene: TRBD1; CDR3nt: TGTGCCAGCAGAACTGCCCCTGGACAGGGCAGGGGCAATGAGCAGTTCTTC; CDR3aa: CASRTAPGQGRGNEQFF
j_gene: TRBJ1-1; v_gene: TRBV5-1; abundance: .; d_gene: .; CDR3nt: TGCGCCAGCAGCTTGGAAGGCGGGGAACGTGGTGAGAACACTGAAGCTTTCTTT; CDR3aa: CASSLEGGERGENTEAFF
j_gene: TRBJ2-2; v_gene: TRBV12-5; abundance: once; d_gene: TRBD1; CDR3nt: TGTGCTAGTGGTTTAGGGCAGGGGGTCGGGGAGCTGTTTTTT; CDR3aa: CASGLGQGVGELFF
j_gene: TRBJ2-5; v_gene: TRBV30; abundance: .; d_gene: .; CDR3nt: TGTGCCTGGAACAGCGGACAGCCCTTCCAAGAGACCCAGTACTTC; CDR3aa: CAWNSGQPFQETQYF
j_gene: TRBJ2-1; v_gene: TRBV10-3; abundance: .; d_gene: TRBD1; CDR3nt: TGTGCCATCAGTTACTCGCCGGGACAGGGCACCTACAATGAGCAGTTCTTC; CDR3aa: CAISYSPGQGTYNEQFF
j_gene: TRBJ1-6; v_gene: TRBV7-2; abundance: .; d_gene: .; CDR3nt: TGTGCCAGCAGCCCAACGGTGGGGCCAAGCGGAGGGCCCCTCCACTTT; CDR3aa: CASSPTVGPSGGPLHF
j_gene: TRBJ2-2; v_gene: TRBV28; abundance: once; d_gene: .; CDR3nt: TGTGCCAGCAGTCCACGCGGCACCGGGGAGCTGTTTTTT; CDR3aa: CASSPRGTGELFF
j_gene: TRBJ2-2; v_gene: TRBV2; abundance: .; d_gene: .; CDR3nt: TGTGCCAGCAAGGCCCGCGGGGGCAGTACCGGGGAGCTGTTTTTT; CDR3aa: CASKARGGSTGELFF
j_gene: TRBJ1-2; v_gene: TRBV6-5; abundance: .; d_gene: .; CDR3nt: TGTGCCAGCAGTTACTCGTCTGGCGGCTATGGCTACACCTTC; CDR3aa: CASSYSSGGYGYTF
j_gene: TRBJ2-5; v_gene: TRBV2; abundance: once; d_gene: .; CDR3nt: TGTGCCAGCAGTGAATACGACAGTACCCAAGAGACCCAGTACTTC; CDR3aa: CASSEYDSTQETQYF
j_gene: TRBJ1-6; v_gene: TRBV19; abundance: .; d_gene: TRBD1; CDR3nt: TGTGCCAGTAGTATCCAGGGGGCACTGGATAATTCACCCCTCCACTTT; CDR3aa: CASSIQGALDNSPLHF
j_gene: TRBJ2-1; v_gene: TRBV29-1; abundance: .; d_gene: .; CDR3nt: TGCAGCGTTGGGCGGGGGCGGTACAATGAGCAGTTCTTC; CDR3aa: CSVGRGRYNEQFF
j_gene: TRBJ1-2; v_gene: TRBV4-3; abundance: .; d_gene: .; CDR3nt: TGCGCCAGCAGCCAAGGTCTAACGGAGGGGGGCTACACCTTC; CDR3aa: CASSQGLTEGGYTF
j_gene: TRBJ1-1; v_gene: TRBV11-1; abundance: .; d_gene: .; CDR3nt: TGTGCCAGCAGCCTACAGGGTGGGTTCACTGAAGCTTTCTTT; CDR3aa: CASSLQGGFTEAFF
j_gene: TRBJ2-1; v_gene: TRBV28; abundance: .; d_gene: TRBD1; CDR3nt: TGTGCCAGCACCTCACGACAGGGGGCAGCCTACAATGAGCAGTTCTTC; CDR3aa: CASTSRQGAAYNEQFF
j_gene: TRBJ1-2; v_gene: TRBV6-1; abundance: .; d_gene: .; CDR3nt: TGTGCCAGCAGTGAGGGCAGGGCGACTAACTATGGCTACACCTTC; CDR3aa: CASSEGRATNYGYTF
j_gene: TRBJ2-3; v_gene: TRBV5-4; abundance: .; d_gene: TRBD1; CDR3nt: TGTGCCAGCAGTCTGGACAGGGGAAGCACAGATACGCAGTATTTT; CDR3aa: CASSLDRGSTDTQYF
j_gene: TRBJ2-2; v_gene: TRBV5-4; abundance: few; d_gene: .; CDR3nt: TGTGCCAGCAGCCCCCAGGGGACCCTGAACACCGGGGAGCTGTTTTTT; CDR3aa: CASSPQGTLNTGELFF
j_gene: TRBJ2-7; v_gene: TRBV5-5; abundance: .; d_gene: TRBD2; CDR3nt: TGTGCCAGCACCCTTAGCGGGCACCCCTACGAGCAGTACTTC; CDR3aa: CASTLSGHPYEQYF
j_gene: TRBJ1-5; v_gene: TRBV15; abundance: .; d_gene: .; CDR3nt: TGTGCCACCAGCAGATCCGCCAGTCAGGATCAGCCCCAGCATTTT; CDR3aa: CATSRSASQDQPQHF
j_gene: TRBJ2-7; v_gene: TRBV3-1/TRBV3-2; abundance: .; d_gene: .; CDR3nt: TGTGCCAGCAGCCGAGACAGGTACTCCTACGAGCAGTACTTC; CDR3aa: CASSRDRYSYEQYF
j_gene: TRBJ2-1; v_gene: TRBV6-2/TRBV6-3; abundance: .; d_gene: .; CDR3nt: TGTGCCAGCAGCTCCACCTTGGGTGGCGGGTACACCTACAATGAGCAGTTCTTC; CDR3aa: CASSSTLGGGYTYNEQFF
j_gene: TRBJ2-5; v_gene: TRBV11-1; abundance: .; d_gene: .; CDR3nt: TGTGCCAGTTCGCTTAGTCTGCCGGTGCTGGAGACCCAGTACTTC; CDR3aa: CASSLSLPVLETQYF
j_gene: TRBJ2-7; v_gene: TRBV5-4; abundance: once; d_gene: .; CDR3nt: TGTGCCAGCAGCCTCCAGGGGAACTCCTACGAGCAGTACTTC; CDR3aa: CASSLQGNSYEQYF
j_gene: TRBJ1-2; v_gene: TRBV19; abundance: .; d_gene: .; CDR3nt: TGTGCCAGTAGTGTGTGGACAGACCCTAACTATGGCTACACCTTC; CDR3aa: CASSVWTDPNYGYTF
j_gene: TRBJ1-2; v_gene: TRBV5-1; abundance: .; d_gene: TRBD1; CDR3nt: TGCGCCAGCAGCTTGGGACAGGGAAACTATGGCTACACCTTC; CDR3aa: CASSLGQGNYGYTF
j_gene: TRBJ1-1; v_gene: TRBV6-5; abundance: .; d_gene: .; CDR3nt: TGTGCCAGCAGCCCGTTAATCGGCAGGAACACTGAAGCTTTCTTT; CDR3aa: CASSPLIGRNTEAFF
j_gene: TRBJ1-5; v_gene: TRBV4-2; abundance: .; d_gene: .; CDR3nt: TGTGCCAGCAGCCAAGATTATAGCAGGGAGGATCAGCCCCAGCATTTT; CDR3aa: CASSQDYSREDQPQHF
j_gene: TRBJ1-6; v_gene: TRBV3-1/TRBV3-2; abundance: .; d_gene: .; CDR3nt: TGTGCCAGCAGCCACACAGGGAGCTCCTATAATTCACCCCTCCACTTT; CDR3aa: CASSHTGSSYNSPLHF